This T cell receptor (beta chain) appears in the sequencing data of a study of CD8 T cells in ankylosing spondylitis (dated by TCRdb to 2016 to 2017). Notes on the research overall: The study profiled T cell receptor beta repertoires in healthy donors and ankylosing spondylitis patients to find disease-linked TCR variants. The full study cohort was made up of over 20 ankylosing spondylitis patients and around 100 healthy donors. Peripheral blood was sampled, and synovial fluid was additionally collected from ankylosing spondylitis patients. The study at large found these results: Blood from ankylosing spondylitis patients appeared to be characterized by a TCR beta motif made up of seven or eight highly homologous amino acid variants. Some motif variants had previously been reported in the synovial fluid and blood of reactive arthritis patients, which suggests shared mechanisms of disease initiation. Significant enrichment of the disease-linked clones was reported in matched synovial fluid samples from ankylosing spondylitis patients. The disease-linked clones had a CD8+ phenotype and were found at relatively low frequencies in peripheral blood.

Sequencing was carried out with an Illumina HiSeq 2500. Quantitative 5'-RACE with molecular barcodes was the method used to prepare the TCR beta libraries. From the authors' description of their analysis: To identify disease-linked TCR variants, a new computational method was used, one built on a probabilistic model of VDJ rearrangement. In TCRdb, the public reads were trimmed at Q25 with fastp and aligned with MiXCR, with productive beta chains retained. Rows with a matching CDR3 protein are joined into one entry that keeps the most common DNA and genes. The V and J calls, along with clone size, are taken from TCRdb and not from the paper's own processing. For this sample the table gives about 440,000 distinct CDR3 sequences, of which about a sixth were detected only once. Together, the top ten hold 1% of the sample. From the cysteine through the phenylalanine, the CDR3 covers 13 amino acids. Only CDR3 DNA remains: 39 bases, in frame from the first base. From the germline V gene, CDR1 is SQVTM and CDR2 is ANQGSEA. Trimming removed 8 bases from V and 0 bases from J, leaving 14 bases between the germline ends.

Note on this clonotype: No cognate antigen has been identified for it. Base qualities are not provided; no much larger clone lies one nucleotide away.

Sequenced material: blood, either unsorted or a sorted T cell fraction (not recorded which). The chain employs TRBV29-1 and TRBJ2-7; perhaps TRBD1 is the D gene, with 5 bases matching. The receptor's source is a male donor with ankylosing spondylitis. The CDR3 protein sequence reads: CSFLGALSYEQYF. The nucleotide sequence is TGCAGCTTTTTAGGGGCTCTCTCCTACGAGCAGTACTTC.